The 27 T cell receptor beta chains in this list originate from one sample, sequenced in a study of blood T cell repertoires in COVID-19. Sequenced by immunoSEQ multiplex PCR; TCRdb stores in-frame clones only, minus some. The table shows about 200,000 clones, with 65% to 90% occurring only once. Sequencing input: peripheral blood. These receptors came from a human donor in a cohort sampled during active COVID-19.

The chain has TRBV30 and TRBJ2-4, with D maybe TRBD2 (5 bases). The CDR3 has 16 amino acids. CDR1 and CDR2 from the germline V gene are GTSNPN and SVGIG (reference sequence). Deletions cut 0 bases from V and 2 bases from J, with 14 bases between. CDR3 bases: TGTGCCTGGAGTGTACGGATTGAGGACTCCAAAAACATTCAGTACTTC. Encoded protein: CAWSVRIEDSKNIQYF.

This sequence joins TRBV5-1 and TRBJ1-2, with a tentative D call TRBD1 (6 bases). The length of the CDR3 is 13 residues. The V end lost 0 bases, the J end lost 8 bases, and 11 bases lay between the germline ends. CDR1 is SGHRS and CDR2 is YFSETQ in the germline V gene. CDR3 region: CASSLDTGNGYTF. DNA for the CDR3: TGCGCCAGCAGCTTGGATACAGGGAACGGCTACACCTTC.

The rearrangement uses TRBV27 and TRBJ2-7; possibly TRBD2 for D (8 bases). Germline V gene data show CDR1 as MNHEY and CDR2 as SMNVEV (reference sequence). Trimming pared 5 bases from V and 4 bases from J, leaving 18 bases between. The CDR3 is 15 residues long. CDR3 nucleotide sequence: TGTGCCAGCAGTCCAGGGGGACTAGGCCCATACGAGCAGTACTTC. It encodes CASSPGGLGPYEQYF.

This chain joins TRBV19 and TRBJ2-7; 9 bases are a match to TRBD2. The ends lost 3 bases at V and 0 bases at J; junction bases unmatched: 3. Germline CDR1 LNHDA, CDR2 SQIVND (reference sequence). The CDR3 contains 15 residues. The CDR3 nucleotides read TGTGCCAGTAGTATTTCTAGCGGGAACTCCTACGAGCAGTACTTC. Protein sequence: CASSISSGNSYEQYF.

This clone was observed a few times. The chain has TRBV6-5 and TRBJ2-7; D uncertain. Germline CDR1 reads MNHEY; CDR2 reads SVGAGI. V was cut by 7 bases and J by 4 bases, with 14 bases left in between. CDR3 length equals 13 residues. The CDR3 here is CASTTVNSYEQYF. As DNA, the CDR3 is TGTGCCAGCACCACGGTTAACAGTTACGAGCAGTACTTC.

The chain has TRBV19 and TRBJ2-1, with TRBD2 identical over 11 bases. Germline V gene data show CDR1 as LNHDA and CDR2 as SQIVND (reference sequence). This CDR3 spans 16 amino acids. V lost 4 bases and J lost 7; bases outside the gene matches: 9. The CDR3 loop is CASSTSSGRARNEQFF. The CDR3 bases are TGTGCCAGTAGTACGAGTAGCGGGAGGGCCCGGAATGAGCAGTTCTTC.

The chain uses TRBV4-1 and TRBJ2-3, with 12 bases that match TRBD2. CDR3 length equals 16 residues. Germline values: CDR1 MGHRA, CDR2 YSYEKL. V lost 1 base to trimming and J lost 1 base; unmatched junction nucleotides: 0. The CDR3 DNA reads as TGCGCCAGCAGCCAAGGACTAGCGGGAGGCACAGATACGCAGTATTTT. It translates to CASSQGLAGGTDTQYF.

This chain joins TRBV5-1 and TRBJ2-2; D may be TRBD2 (7 bases). With 4 bases removed from V and 2 bases from J, the gap between germline ends came to 12 bases. This CDR3 comprises 15 residues. The germline V gene has CDR1 SGHRS and CDR2 YFSETQ. The CDR3 here is CASSRGDTNTGELFF. The DNA of the CDR3 is TGCGCCAGCAGCCGGGGGGACACCAACACCGGGGAGCTGTTTTTT. Full variable domain (rest looked up from reference TRBV5-1 and TRBJ2-2): KAGVTQTPRYLIKTRGQQVTLSCSPISGHRSVSWYQQTPGQGLQFLFEYFSETQRNKGNFPGRFSGRQFSNSRSEMNVSTLELGDSALYLCASSRGDTNTGELFFGEGSRLTVL.

The chain combines TRBV7-2 with TRBJ2-7; 14 nucleotides align to TRBD2. CDR3 size: 18 residues. From germline, CDR1 is SGHTA and CDR2 FQGNSA. J gave up 1 base and V 3 bases, and 8 bases lay outside the gene matches. The CDR3 region is CASSLGIWTSGRSYEQYF. The CDR3 nucleotides read TGTGCCAGCAGCTTGGGGATCTGGACTAGCGGGAGGTCCTACGAGCAGTACTTC.

The CDR3 here is CASSFRGITEAFF. CDR3 in DNA: TGTGCCAGCAGTTTTAGAGGGATCACTGAAGCTTTCTTT. The rearrangement uses TRBV12-3 or TRBV12-4 and TRBJ1-1; D gene uncertain. The CDR3 extends over 13 amino acids. Trimming left V 3 bases short and J 4 bases short, with 9 bases between.

This chain connects TRBV15 to TRBJ2-1, with a weak D call TRBD2 (6 bases). The V and J ends lost 11 bases and 14 bases respectively, with 19 bases between them. CDR1 and CDR2 (germline): LNHNV, YYDKDF (reference sequence). The CDR3 contains 11 residues. The CDR3 spells CASRLDGREFF. The CDR3 bases are TGTGCCTCCCGACTAGACGGAAGGGAGTTCTTC.

The chain is built from TRBV6-1 and TRBJ2-1, with TRBD2 identical over 7 bases. The CDR3 has 15 residues. Germline CDR1 and CDR2: MNHNS and SASEGT. V shed 3 bases and J 4 bases; nucleotides not matched to a gene: 6. The CDR3 DNA reads as TGTGCCAGCAGTGAGGACGGGACTACTTACAATGAGCAGTTCTTC. Its translation: CASSEDGTTYNEQFF.

This clone was found many times. The chain has TRBV27 and TRBJ2-1; 13 bases are shared with TRBD2. Trimming removed 0 bases from V and 3 bases from J; junction bases left unmatched: 5. The CDR3 extends over 18 amino acids. CDR1 and CDR2 from the germline V gene are MNHEY and SMNVEV (reference sequence). CDR3: CASSLSRTSGSGYNEQFF. The CDR3 DNA is TGTGCCAGCAGTTTATCGAGGACTAGCGGGAGTGGCTACAATGAGCAGTTCTTC.

The J gene is TRBJ2-5, the V gene TRBV10-3; possibly TRBD1 for D (5 bases). V dropped 2 bases and J dropped 3 bases, with 7 bases sitting between them. The germline V gene has CDR1 ENHRY and CDR2 SYGVKD. This CDR3 contains 13 residues. In DNA form, the CDR3 reads TGTGCCATCAGTGAGCAGGGCAAAGAGACCCAGTACTTC. The encoded protein is CAISEQGKETQYF.

This clone came up once. The rearrangement links TRBV7-8 to TRBJ1-1, with D maybe TRBD1 (6 bases). Germline V gene lookup returns CDR1 SGHVS and CDR2 FQNEAQ. The germline V and J ends were trimmed by 2 bases and 3 bases, with 10 bases remaining between them. CDR3 length: 14 amino acids. The chain's CDR3 is CASSLQGRYTEAFF. CDR3 DNA sequence: TGTGCCAGCAGCTTACAGGGGCGCTACACTGAAGCTTTCTTT. Supplemented by reference TRBV7-8 and TRBJ1-1, the full variable domain reads GAGVSQSPRYKVAKRGQDVALRCDPISGHVSLFWYQQALGQGPEFLTYFQNEAQLDKSGLPSDRFFAERPEGSVSTLKIQRTQQEDSAVYLCASSLQGRYTEAFFGQGTRLTVV.

The V call is TRBV6-2 or TRBV6-3, the J call TRBJ2-7; D ambiguous. V was pared by 2 bases and J by 3 bases, with 14 bases between. This CDR3 has 15 amino acids. Per germline, CDR1 MNHEY and CDR2 SVGEGT. The CDR3 is CASSYHAREVYEQYF. CDR3 DNA: TGTGCCAGCAGTTACCACGCCCGCGAGGTCTACGAGCAGTACTTC.

This chain links TRBV7-9 with TRBJ2-3; possibly TRBD2 for D (5 bases). Germline loops: CDR1 SEHNR, CDR2 FQNEAQ (reference sequence). Trimming shortened V by 6 bases and J by 2 bases, and 15 bases separated the two germline ends. This CDR3 has 15 amino acids. DNA of the CDR3: TGTGCCAGCAGGAGAGCGGCGCATAACACAGATACGCAGTATTTT. The encoded protein is CASRRAAHNTDTQYF.

This clone was picked up a small number of times. The chain couples TRBV28 to TRBJ2-5; 7 bases match TRBD1. The CDR3 loop spans 11 amino acids. Germline CDR1 is MDHEN and CDR2 is SYDVKM. V lost 4 bases and J lost 12; bases outside the gene matches: 5. The chain's CDR3 is CASSWDRQEYF. As DNA, the CDR3 is TGTGCCAGCAGTTGGGACAGACAAGAGTACTTC.

The chain links TRBV2 to TRBJ1-5, with D perhaps matching TRBD1 (6 bases). The germline V gene encodes CDR1 SNHLY and CDR2 FYNNEI. This CDR3 region has 14 residues. V was pared by 0 bases and J by 6 bases, with 9 bases between. The CDR3 is CASSEARGGQPQHF. In nucleotides, the CDR3 is TGTGCCAGCAGTGAAGCCCGAGGGGGTCAGCCCCAGCATTTT.

This clone was observed a few times. The V call is TRBV9, the J call TRBJ1-3; D gene ambiguous. Germline CDR1 is SGDLS and CDR2 is YYNGEE. V lost 3 bases, J lost 2 bases, and 9 bases lay in between. This CDR3 has 14 residues. In nucleotides, the CDR3 is TGTGCCAGCAGCGACATGTATACTGGAAACACCATATATTTT. Translated, it gives CASSDMYTGNTIYF.

The CDR3 loop reads CASSLRYLDNQPQHF. The CDR3 DNA reads TGTGCCAGCAGCCTCAGGTACTTGGACAATCAGCCCCAGCATTTT. The V call is TRBV27, the J call TRBJ1-5, with D hard to call. Trimming took 6 bases from V and 3 from J, leaving 15 bases between them. The CDR3 loop spans 15 amino acids. Germline V gene lookup returns CDR1 MNHEY and CDR2 SMNVEV (reference sequence).

This clone was recorded only once. The chain carries TRBV4-1 and TRBJ1-1; maybe TRBD1 (5 bases). Germline loops: CDR1 MGHRA, CDR2 YSYEKL. Trimming shortened V by 7 bases and J by 6 bases, and 18 bases separated the two germline ends. This CDR3 contains 14 residues. The CDR3 reads CASTPYGGDAEAFF. For the CDR3, the DNA is TGCGCCAGCACCCCTTACGGGGGAGACGCTGAAGCTTTCTTT.

The V call is TRBV5-8, the J call TRBJ2-1; 8 nucleotides line up with TRBD2. Germline V lookup: CDR1 SGHTS, CDR2 YDEGEE. The junction had 11 bases not matched to a gene; V was cut back by 3 bases and J by 0 bases. The CDR3 runs 18 residues. The CDR3 nucleotides read TGTGCCAGCAGCTCCGATTCACTAGCGGTAAGCTCCTACAATGAGCAGTTCTTC. It codes for CASSSDSLAVSSYNEQFF.

The V and J genes are TRBV2 and TRBJ2-5; the D gene is possibly TRBD1 (7 bases). V was pared by 2 bases and J by 7 bases, with 20 bases between. From germline, CDR1 is SNHLY and CDR2 FYNNEI. The CDR3 consists of 16 residues. The CDR3 DNA is TGTGCCAGCAGTGAATGGCAGGGGGTGACACTAGCGACCCAGTACTTC. Residues: CASSEWQGVTLATQYF.

The chain has TRBV27 and TRBJ2-3, with a tentative D call TRBD2 (5 bases). Germline-derived CDR1 and CDR2 are MNHEY and SMNVEV (reference sequence). The CDR3 length is 14 residues. V dropped 8 bases and J dropped 5 bases, with 17 bases sitting between them. The CDR3 DNA follows: TGTGCCAGCGGAAACCCGGGATACGGAGATACGCAGTATTTT. Amino acids: CASGNPGYGDTQYF.

The DNA of the CDR3 is TGTGCCAGCCGATCGAAAACAGGGGCCCCCTACGAGCAGTACTTC. It translates to CASRSKTGAPYEQYF. V gene TRBV2 combines with J gene TRBJ2-7; TRBD1 matches 7 bases. After removal of 8 bases from V and 2 bases from J, the junction contained 12 bases not matched to a gene. The CDR3 loop spans 15 amino acids. The germline gives CDR1 SNHLY, CDR2 FYNNEI. The full variable domain, completed using reference TRBV2 and TRBJ2-7, is EPEVTQTPSHQVTQMGQEVILRCVPISNHLYFYWYRQILGQKVEFLVSFYNNEISEKSEIFDDQFSVERPDGSNFTLKIRSTKLEDSAMYFCASRSKTGAPYEQYFGPGTRLTVT.

The rearrangement uses TRBV7-9 and TRBJ1-4; 9 bases match TRBD1. Germline CDR1 reads SEHNR; CDR2 reads FQNEAQ (reference sequence). After removal of 5 bases from V and 8 bases from J, the junction contained 6 bases not matched to a gene. The CDR3 is made up of 14 amino acids. CDR3 region: CASSRTGVGEKLFF. The CDR3 DNA reads TGTGCCAGCAGCCGGACAGGGGTCGGGGAAAAACTGTTTTTT.